These T cell receptor beta chains were read from a single sample in a study of identical twins. TCRdb re-called the 5' RACE reads through MiXCR, storing one row per CDR3 protein. The sample lists approximately 490,000 distinct CDR3 sequences, 20% to 25% occurring once. This sample also belongs to another study, concerning yellow fever vaccine responses in identical twins.

The material sequenced was CD4+ T cells sorted from blood. The source of these receptors is a woman aged 18-29 years in good health. Each CDR3 is given with its conserved first and last residue. D genes are given only for firm matches. Expanded clones are given a class, and other clones once, few, many or no size at all.

J gene,CDR3 length,D gene,clone size,V gene,CDR3 DNA,CDR3 protein
TRBJ2-3,13,.,few,TRBV27,TGTGCCAGCAGTTTTAACCTAGCGGATACGCAGTATTTT,CASSFNLADTQYF
TRBJ2-7,15,TRBD1,.,TRBV11-2,TGTGCCAGCAGCTTGGGACAGGGAGTTGCCTACGAGCAGTACTTC,CASSLGQGVAYEQYF
TRBJ2-7,16,TRBD2,.,TRBV28,TGTGCCAGCAGCTCCCTCGGCGCGGGAGGCTCCTACGAGCAGTACTTC,CASSSLGAGGSYEQYF
TRBJ2-5,14,TRBD1,few,TRBV12-3/TRBV12-4,TGTGCCAGCAGTTTTGGACAGGTCCAAGAGACCCAGTACTTC,CASSFGQVQETQYF
TRBJ2-2,15,.,.,TRBV5-1,TGCGCCAGCAGCTTGACGGGAGATCGTACCGGGGAGCTGTTTTTT,CASSLTGDRTGELFF
TRBJ2-2,11,.,.,TRBV18,TGTGCCAGCTCACCCGCCGGGGAGCTGTTTTTT,CASSPAGELFF
TRBJ2-1,12,TRBD2,few,TRBV20-1,TGCAGTGCTCCAGGACTAGCGGGAGATCAGTTCTTC,CSAPGLAGDQFF
TRBJ2-7,12,.,few,TRBV18,TGTGCCAGCTCACCTAGTCAGAACGAGCAGTACTTC,CASSPSQNEQYF
TRBJ2-7,14,.,.,TRBV14,TGTGCCAGCAGCCAAGTGACGGGGAGGCGTGAGCAGTACTTC,CASSQVTGRREQYF
TRBJ2-5,15,.,.,TRBV4-2,TGTGCCAGCAGCCAAGATTCCAAAGGGGGAGAGACCCAGTACTTC,CASSQDSKGGETQYF
TRBJ2-2,18,TRBD1,.,TRBV6-2/TRBV6-3,TGTGCCAGCAGTTACCCCAGAGACAGGGGGCTTATCACCGGGGAGCTGTTTTTT,CASSYPRDRGLITGELFF
TRBJ1-3,14,.,few,TRBV12-3/TRBV12-4,TGTGCCAGCAGTGGAGGGGACCCCGGGAACACCATATATTTT,CASSGGDPGNTIYF
TRBJ1-1,17,TRBD1,.,TRBV12-3/TRBV12-4,TGTGCCAGCAGCCGTCGACAGGGGTTAGCTTTGAACACTGAAGCTTTCTTT,CASSRRQGLALNTEAFF
TRBJ2-2,15,.,.,TRBV5-1,TGCGCCAGCAGCACCGGACGGACGAACACCGGGGAGCTGTTTTTT,CASSTGRTNTGELFF
TRBJ1-2,16,.,.,TRBV24-1,TGTGCCACCAGTGACGGCCAGGCACCTCCAAACTATGGCTACACCTTC,CATSDGQAPPNYGYTF
TRBJ2-1,17,.,few,TRBV4-2,TGTGCCAGCAGCCAATGGGGACCAACCCTCTCCTACAATGAGCAGTTCTTC,CASSQWGPTLSYNEQFF
TRBJ1-2,14,TRBD1,few,TRBV28,TGTGCCAGCAGGGCAACTGACAGGGTCTGGGGCTACACCTTC,CASRATDRVWGYTF
TRBJ2-2,15,.,.,TRBV5-1,TGCGCCAGCCGTACAGGCGGACAGCCCACCGGGGAGCTGTTTTTT,CASRTGGQPTGELFF
TRBJ2-1,14,.,few,TRBV12-3/TRBV12-4,TGTGCCAGCAGTTTTATACCGGGGGAAGCTGAGCAGTTCTTC,CASSFIPGEAEQFF
TRBJ2-1,15,TRBD1,.,TRBV2,TGTGCCAGTAATCCCGGGACAGGGGGCGCGAATGAGCAGTTCTTC,CASNPGTGGANEQFF
TRBJ2-2,16,TRBD1,.,TRBV20-1,TGCAGTGCTAGAGCTCCGGACAGGGGTAGCGCCGGGGAGCTGTTTTTT,CSARAPDRGSAGELFF
TRBJ1-3,16,TRBD1,few,TRBV25-1,TGTGCCAGCAGTGAAAGGGGGCCAAGCTCTGGAAACACCATATATTTT,CASSERGPSSGNTIYF
TRBJ2-1,15,TRBD2,.,TRBV11-2,TGTGCCAGCAGAATCGGGGGGTACTACAGGAATGAGCAGTTCTTC,CASRIGGYYRNEQFF
TRBJ1-2,16,.,.,TRBV5-1,TGCGCCAGCAGCCAGGGGCTGGGGCGCCGACCCGATGGCTACACCTTC,CASSQGLGRRPDGYTF
TRBJ1-2,13,.,few,TRBV6-1,TGTGCCAGCAGTGTCTCTACCGGGGGTGGCTACACCTTC,CASSVSTGGGYTF
TRBJ2-1,16,TRBD1,.,TRBV7-9,TGTGCCAGCAGCTTATACCGCGCAGGGGGCTTAGATGAGCAGTTCTTC,CASSLYRAGGLDEQFF
TRBJ2-7,16,TRBD2,.,TRBV20-1,TGCAGTGCTAGGGGACTAGCGGGAGGTGGGTCCTACGAGCAGTACTTC,CSARGLAGGGSYEQYF
TRBJ2-1,15,TRBD1,.,TRBV5-4,TGTGCCAGCAGCCGTGCGGGACAGGGGATCAATGAGCAGTTCTTC,CASSRAGQGINEQFF
TRBJ2-3,14,TRBD1,.,TRBV5-1,TGCGCCAGCTCGGGACAGGGGGAATCAGATACGCAGTATTTT,CASSGQGESDTQYF
TRBJ2-1,14,TRBD2,once,TRBV29-1,TGCAGCGTTGTCGGCGGGAGGGCCTTCACTGAGCAGTTCTTC,CSVVGGRAFTEQFF
TRBJ2-1,17,TRBD2,few,TRBV5-1,TGCGCCAGCAGCTCCCGGACTAGCGGGAGCTCCTACAATGAGCAGTTCTTC,CASSSRTSGSSYNEQFF